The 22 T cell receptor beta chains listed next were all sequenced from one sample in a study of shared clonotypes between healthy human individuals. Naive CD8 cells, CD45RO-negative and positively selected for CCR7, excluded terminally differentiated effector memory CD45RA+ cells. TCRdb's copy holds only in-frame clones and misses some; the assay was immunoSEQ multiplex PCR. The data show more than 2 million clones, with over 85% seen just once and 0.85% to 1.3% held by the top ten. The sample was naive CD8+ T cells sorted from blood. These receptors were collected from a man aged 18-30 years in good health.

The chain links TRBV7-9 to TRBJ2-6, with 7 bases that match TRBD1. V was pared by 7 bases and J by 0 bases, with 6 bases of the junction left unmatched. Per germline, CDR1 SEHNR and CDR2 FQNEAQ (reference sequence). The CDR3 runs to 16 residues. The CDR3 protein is CASKTGRTSGANVLTF. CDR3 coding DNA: TGTGCCAGCAAGACAGGGAGAACCTCTGGGGCCAACGTCCTGACTTTC.

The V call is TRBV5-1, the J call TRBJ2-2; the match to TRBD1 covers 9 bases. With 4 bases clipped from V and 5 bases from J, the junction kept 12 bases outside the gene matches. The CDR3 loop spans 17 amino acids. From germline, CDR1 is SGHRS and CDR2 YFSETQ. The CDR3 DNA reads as TGCGCCAGCAGCGGTTTACCGGGACAGGGAATAACCGGGGAGCTGTTTTTT. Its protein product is CASSGLPGQGITGELFF.

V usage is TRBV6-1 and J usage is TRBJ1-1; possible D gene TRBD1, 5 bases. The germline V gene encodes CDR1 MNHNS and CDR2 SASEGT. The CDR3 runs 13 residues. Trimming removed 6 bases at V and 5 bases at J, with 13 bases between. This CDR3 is CASSQSWGTEAFF. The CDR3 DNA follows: TGTGCCAGCAGCCAGAGCTGGGGGACTGAAGCTTTCTTT.

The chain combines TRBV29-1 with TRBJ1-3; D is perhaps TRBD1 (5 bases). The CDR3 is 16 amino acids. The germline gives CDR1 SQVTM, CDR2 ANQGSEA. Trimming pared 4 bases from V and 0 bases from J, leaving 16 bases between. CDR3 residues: CSVVWWGTDSGNTIYF. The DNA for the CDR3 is TGCAGCGTTGTTTGGTGGGGCACCGACTCTGGAAACACCATATATTTT.

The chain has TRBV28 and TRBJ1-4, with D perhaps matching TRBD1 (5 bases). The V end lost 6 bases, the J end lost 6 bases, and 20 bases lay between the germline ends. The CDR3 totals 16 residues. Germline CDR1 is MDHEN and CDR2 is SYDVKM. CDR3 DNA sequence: TGTGCCAGCAGCTATTTCCGGGACGATAGTGATGAAAAACTGTTTTTT. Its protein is CASSYFRDDSDEKLFF.

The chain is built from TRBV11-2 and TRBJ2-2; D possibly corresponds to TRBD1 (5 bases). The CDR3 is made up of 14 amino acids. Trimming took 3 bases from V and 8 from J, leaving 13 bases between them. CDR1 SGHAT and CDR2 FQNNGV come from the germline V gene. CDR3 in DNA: TGTGCCAGCAGCTTTTGGACGGACAAAGGGGAGCTGTTTTTT. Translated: CASSFWTDKGELFF.

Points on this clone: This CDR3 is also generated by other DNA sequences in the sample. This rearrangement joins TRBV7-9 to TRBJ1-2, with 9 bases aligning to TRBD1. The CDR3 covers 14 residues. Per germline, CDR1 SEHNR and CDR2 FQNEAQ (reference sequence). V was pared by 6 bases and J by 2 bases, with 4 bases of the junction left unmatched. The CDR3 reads CASSLDRGNYGYTF. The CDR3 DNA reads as TGTGCCAGCAGTCTGGACAGGGGCAACTATGGCTACACCTTC.

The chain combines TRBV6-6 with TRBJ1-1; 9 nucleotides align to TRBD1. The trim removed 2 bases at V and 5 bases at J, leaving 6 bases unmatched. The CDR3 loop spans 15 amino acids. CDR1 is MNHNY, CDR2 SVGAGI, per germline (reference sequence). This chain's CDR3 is CASSYQGGQGTEAFF. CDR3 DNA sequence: TGTGCCAGCAGTTACCAGGGTGGACAGGGGACTGAAGCTTTCTTT.

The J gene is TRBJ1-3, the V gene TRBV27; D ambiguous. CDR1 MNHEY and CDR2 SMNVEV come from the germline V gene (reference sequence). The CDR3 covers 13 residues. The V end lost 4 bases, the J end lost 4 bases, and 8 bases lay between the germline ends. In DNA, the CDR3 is TGTGCCAGCAGTTCATACTACGGAAACACCATATATTTT. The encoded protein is CASSSYYGNTIYF.

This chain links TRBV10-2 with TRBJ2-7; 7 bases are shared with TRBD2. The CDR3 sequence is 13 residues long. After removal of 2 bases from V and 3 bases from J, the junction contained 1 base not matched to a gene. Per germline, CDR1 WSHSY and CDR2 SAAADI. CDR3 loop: CASSELAVYEQYF. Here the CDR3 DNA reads TGCGCCAGCAGTGAGCTAGCGGTCTACGAGCAGTACTTC.

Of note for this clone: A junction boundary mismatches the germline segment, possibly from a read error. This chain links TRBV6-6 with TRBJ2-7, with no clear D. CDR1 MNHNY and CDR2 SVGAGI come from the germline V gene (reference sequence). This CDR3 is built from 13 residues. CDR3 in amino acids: CASSYSPTAEQYF. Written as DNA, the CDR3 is TGTGCCAGCAGCTACTCCCCCACGGCCGAGCAGTACTTC.

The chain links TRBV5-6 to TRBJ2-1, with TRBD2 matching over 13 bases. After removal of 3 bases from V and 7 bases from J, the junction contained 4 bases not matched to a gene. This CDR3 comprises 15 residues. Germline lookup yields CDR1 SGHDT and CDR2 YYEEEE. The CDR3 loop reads CASSWGTSGTNEQFF. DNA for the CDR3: TGTGCCAGCAGCTGGGGGACTAGCGGGACAAATGAGCAGTTCTTC.

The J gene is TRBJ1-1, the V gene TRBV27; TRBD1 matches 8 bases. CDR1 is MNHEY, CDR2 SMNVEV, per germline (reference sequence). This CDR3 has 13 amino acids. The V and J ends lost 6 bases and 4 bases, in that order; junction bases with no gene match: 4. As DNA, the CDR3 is TGTGCCAGCAGGGAACAGGGGGGCACTGAAGCTTTCTTT. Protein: CASREQGGTEAFF.

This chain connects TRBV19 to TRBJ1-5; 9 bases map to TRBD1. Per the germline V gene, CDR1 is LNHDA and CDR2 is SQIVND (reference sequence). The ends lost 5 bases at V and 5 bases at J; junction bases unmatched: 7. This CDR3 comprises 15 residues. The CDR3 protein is CASSYRGLGDQPQHF. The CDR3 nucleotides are TGTGCCAGTAGTTACAGGGGGCTCGGGGATCAGCCCCAGCATTTT.

The CDR3 reads CASSYYRDNQETQYF. CDR3 DNA sequence: TGTGCCAGCAGTTACTACCGGGACAACCAAGAGACCCAGTACTTC. The chain recombines TRBV6-5 with TRBJ2-5, with D possibly TRBD1 on 6 matching bases. CDR1 and CDR2 from the germline V gene are MNHEY and SVGAGI. Trimming shortened V by 1 base and J by 0 bases, and 9 bases separated the two germline ends. This CDR3 has 15 residues.

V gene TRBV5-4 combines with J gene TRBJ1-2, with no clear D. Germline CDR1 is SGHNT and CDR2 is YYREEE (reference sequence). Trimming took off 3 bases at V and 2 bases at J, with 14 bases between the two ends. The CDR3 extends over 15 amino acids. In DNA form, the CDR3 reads TGTGCCAGCAGCTCTATACTAGTCCCCAACTATGGCTACACCTTC. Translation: CASSSILVPNYGYTF.

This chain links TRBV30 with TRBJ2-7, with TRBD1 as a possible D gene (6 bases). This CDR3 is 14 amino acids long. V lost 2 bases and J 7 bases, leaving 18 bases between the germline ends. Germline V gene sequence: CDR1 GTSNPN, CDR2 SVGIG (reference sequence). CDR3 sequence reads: CAWSPLLTGPEQYF. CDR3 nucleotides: TGTGCCTGGAGTCCCCTCCTGACAGGTCCGGAGCAGTACTTC. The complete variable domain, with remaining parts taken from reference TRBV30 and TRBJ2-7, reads SQTIHQWPATLVQPVGSPLSLECTVEGTSNPNLYWYRQAAGRGLQLLFYSVGIGQISSEVPQNLSASRPQDRQFILSSKKLLLSDSGFYLCAWSPLLTGPEQYFGPGTRLTVT.

CDR3 bases: TGTGCCAGCAGCTTATCAGAAACAGGGGGTGGCTACGAGCAGTACTTC. This sequence encodes CASSLSETGGGYEQYF. The chain carries TRBV11-2 and TRBJ2-7, with 8 bases aligning to TRBD1. The CDR3 loop spans 16 amino acids. V dropped 2 bases and J dropped 3; count of bases not matched to a gene: 9. Germline V CDR1 and CDR2: SGHAT, FQNNGV.

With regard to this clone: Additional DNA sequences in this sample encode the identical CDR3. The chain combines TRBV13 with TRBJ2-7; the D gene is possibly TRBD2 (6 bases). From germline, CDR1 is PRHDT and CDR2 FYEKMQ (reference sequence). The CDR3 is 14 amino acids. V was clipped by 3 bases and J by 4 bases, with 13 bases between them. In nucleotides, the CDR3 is TGTGCCAGCAGCTTGGGAGGCCCTTTGTACGAGCAGTACTTC. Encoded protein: CASSLGGPLYEQYF.

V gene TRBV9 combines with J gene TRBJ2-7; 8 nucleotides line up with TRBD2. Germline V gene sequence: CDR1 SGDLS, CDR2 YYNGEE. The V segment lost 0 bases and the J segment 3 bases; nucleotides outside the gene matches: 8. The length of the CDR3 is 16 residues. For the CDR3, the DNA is TGTGCCAGCAGCGTAGAACCAGCGGGGGTATTCTACGAGCAGTACTTC. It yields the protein CASSVEPAGVFYEQYF.

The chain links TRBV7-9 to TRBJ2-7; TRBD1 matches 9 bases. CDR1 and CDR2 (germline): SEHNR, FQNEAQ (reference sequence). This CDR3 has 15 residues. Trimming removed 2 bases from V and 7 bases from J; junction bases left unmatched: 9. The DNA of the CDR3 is TGTGCCAGCAGCTTAATCGGGACAGGGTTCAGGGAGCAGTACTTC. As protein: CASSLIGTGFREQYF. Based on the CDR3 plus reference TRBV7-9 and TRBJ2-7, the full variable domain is DTGVSQNPRHKITKRGQNVTFRCDPISEHNRLYWYRQTLGQGPEFLTYFQNEAQLEKSRLLSDRFSAERPKGSFSTLEIQRTEQGDSAMYLCASSLIGTGFREQYFGPGTRLTVT.

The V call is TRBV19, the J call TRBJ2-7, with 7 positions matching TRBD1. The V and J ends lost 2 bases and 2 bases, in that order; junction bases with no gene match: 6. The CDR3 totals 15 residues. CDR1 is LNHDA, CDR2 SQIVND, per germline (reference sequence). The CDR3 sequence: CASSIFPGQTYEQYF. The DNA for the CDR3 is TGTGCCAGTAGTATATTTCCGGGACAGACCTACGAGCAGTACTTC.